This is a list of T cell receptor beta chains from one sample in a study of blood T cell repertoires in COVID-19. Generated by immunoSEQ multiplex PCR, the TCRdb table keeps only in-frame clones and is missing some. The sample contains 180,000 or so clones, about 81% of which appear only once. Input material: peripheral blood. The receptors derive from a woman of 80 years or more with COVID-19, enrolled during active disease. Each CDR3 is given with its conserved first and last residue. Fields, in order: clone size, D gene, J gene, V gene, CDR3 DNA, CDR3 protein. A D gene is named only where the DNA matches it firmly. Clone size, where shown, is once, few, many, or a class for clones that have expanded.

once,.,TRBJ1-2,TRBV10-3,TGTGCCATCAAGAGTCAGGACAGAGGCTATGGCTACACCTTC,CAIKSQDRGYGYTF
.,.,TRBJ1-2,TRBV9,TGTGCCAGCAGCGGAAACAGGGTTGGGTATGGCTACACCTTC,CASSGNRVGYGYTF
once,TRBD1,TRBJ1-2,TRBV7-3,TGTGCCAGCAGCTTAACACCACAGGGGCTAAATTACTATGGCTACACCTTC,CASSLTPQGLNYYGYTF
.,.,TRBJ1-1,TRBV11-3,TGTGCCAGCAGCGCGAGGGGGGGGAACACTGAAGCTTTCTTT,CASSARGGNTEAFF
.,.,TRBJ2-1,TRBV11-3,TGTGCCAGCAGCTTAGAATCCACGACTAGCTCCTACAATGAGCAGTTCTTC,CASSLESTTSSYNEQFF
few,.,TRBJ1-3,TRBV28,TGTGCCAGCAGTCCCCGATCCCGGACATACTCTGGAAACACCATATATTTT,CASSPRSRTYSGNTIYF
.,TRBD1,TRBJ2-1,TRBV9,TGTGCCAGCAGTCCCGGGACAGGGGACTACAATGAGCAGTTCTTC,CASSPGTGDYNEQFF
.,.,TRBJ1-6,TRBV5-1,TGCGCCAGCAGCTTGGTGGCAGGCGATAATTCACCCCTCCACTTT,CASSLVAGDNSPLHF
.,.,TRBJ1-1,TRBV12-3/TRBV12-4,TGTGCCAGCAGGGGCCTTGTCCGTGAAGCTTTCTTT,CASRGLVREAFF
.,TRBD2,TRBJ2-7,TRBV25-1,TGTGCCAGCAGTGAGACTAGCGGGAGCTTTACAAACGAGCAGTACTTC,CASSETSGSFTNEQYF
.,TRBD2,TRBJ2-1,TRBV29-1,TGCAGCGTGGGAAATCCCGGGACTAGTGTCTTCAATGAGCAGTTCTTC,CSVGNPGTSVFNEQFF
.,TRBD2,TRBJ2-2,TRBV6-5,TGTGCCAGCAGTACAACCCGGGGGGCCGGGGAGCTGTTTTTT,CASSTTRGAGELFF
.,TRBD2,TRBJ2-1,TRBV5-3,TGTGCCAGAAGCCGGACTAGAAGAAATGAGCAGTTCTTC,CARSRTRRNEQFF
.,.,TRBJ2-5,TRBV30,TGTGCCTGGAGGCGGGACAGACAAGAGACCCAGTACTTC,CAWRRDRQETQYF
.,TRBD1,TRBJ2-2,TRBV5-1,TGCGCCAGCAGCTTGGGGACAGGGGCCGGGGAGCTGTTTTTT,CASSLGTGAGELFF
.,TRBD1,TRBJ1-1,TRBV5-1,TGCGCCAGCAGCTTGGCCAGGGGGACAATGAACACTGAAGCTTTCTTT,CASSLARGTMNTEAFF
.,TRBD1,TRBJ1-1,TRBV29-1,TGCAGCGTTCTGGACCGACAGGGAAACACTGAAGCTTTCTTT,CSVLDRQGNTEAFF
.,.,TRBJ1-5,TRBV27,TGTGCCAGCAGTTTGAAGGGACACGGGTCCTTTAGCAATCAGCCCCAGCATTTT,CASSLKGHGSFSNQPQHF
.,.,TRBJ1-2,TRBV5-1,TGCGCCAGCAGCTTGTGGTCAGGGGAGGGAGAATATGGCTACACCTTC,CASSLWSGEGEYGYTF
.,TRBD1,TRBJ1-1,TRBV19,TGTGCCAGTAGTATTGGGGGACAGCCCCTCATGAACACTGAAGCTTTCTTT,CASSIGGQPLMNTEAFF
.,TRBD2,TRBJ2-4,TRBV4-1,TGCGCCAGCAGCCCTACTAGCGGAGTAGCCAAAAACATTCAGTACTTC,CASSPTSGVAKNIQYF
.,.,TRBJ2-5,TRBV6-2/TRBV6-3,TGTGCCAGCAGTCTAGCAGGTAGTAAGACCCAGTACTTC,CASSLAGSKTQYF
.,.,TRBJ2-3,TRBV15,TGTGCCACCAGCACCACGAGGGCCATTAGCACAGATACGCAGTATTTT,CATSTTRAISTDTQYF
.,TRBD1,TRBJ2-7,TRBV4-1,TGCGCCAGCAGCCCCGGGACAGTAGAGTACGAGCAGTACTTC,CASSPGTVEYEQYF
.,TRBD1,TRBJ1-1,TRBV4-1,TGCGCCAGCAGCCAAGTAGCAGACAGGGGGTACGACACTGAAGCTTTCTTT,CASSQVADRGYDTEAFF
.,.,TRBJ1-2,TRBV28,TGTGCCAGCAGTTCCCCAGCGGGGTCCTATGGCTACACCTTC,CASSSPAGSYGYTF
.,TRBD2,TRBJ2-1,TRBV11-2,TGTGCCAGCAGATCCGAGGAACTAGCGCAGCATGAGCAGTTCTTC,CASRSEELAQHEQFF
.,TRBD2,TRBJ2-1,TRBV6-5,TGTGCCAGCAGTTACCTCGACGGGGGGGCCAAGAATGAGCAGTTCTTC,CASSYLDGGAKNEQFF
.,.,TRBJ1-6,TRBV25-1,TGTGCCAGCAGTGAATTCGGGAGGGAATCACCCCTCCACTTT,CASSEFGRESPLHF
.,.,TRBJ2-7,TRBV7-2,TGTGCCAGCAGCTTAGATTGGTGGGTGAGCGGCAACGAGCAGTACTTC,CASSLDWWVSGNEQYF
few,TRBD1,TRBJ1-2,TRBV18,TGTGCCAGCTCACCACGGGGACAGGGACTTAACTATGGCTACACCTTC,CASSPRGQGLNYGYTF
.,TRBD1,TRBJ1-5,TRBV7-8,TGTGCCAGCAGCACCCGGGACAGGGGCTTTCAGCCCCAGCATTTT,CASSTRDRGFQPQHF
.,.,TRBJ2-5,TRBV2,TGTGCCAGCAGTGAAACCCTAGTCTGGGAGACCCAGTACTTC,CASSETLVWETQYF
.,.,TRBJ1-6,TRBV12-3/TRBV12-4,TGTGCCAGCAGCACAGACTATAATTCACCCCCCCACTTT,CASSTDYNSPPHF
.,.,TRBJ2-3,TRBV7-8,TGTGCCAGCAGCTTGCAAAGGGGCCCCACAGATACGCAGTATTTT,CASSLQRGPTDTQYF
.,.,TRBJ2-3,TRBV4-1,TGCGCCAGCAGCCATACCATCATTCAGGGTGGTGCAGATACGCAGTATTTT,CASSHTIIQGGADTQYF
few,TRBD2,TRBJ2-1,TRBV29-1,TGCAGCGTTGAAGAGGGCACTAGCGGGAACAATGAGCAGTTCTTC,CSVEEGTSGNNEQFF
.,TRBD2,TRBJ2-3,TRBV29-1,TGCAGCGTTGAAGATCCGGCTAGCGGAAAAATCACAGATACGCAGTATTTT,CSVEDPASGKITDTQYF
.,.,TRBJ1-2,TRBV7-2,TGTGCCAGCAGCAACTATAACTATGGCTACACCTTC,CASSNYNYGYTF
.,.,TRBJ1-1,TRBV6-5,TGTGCCAGCAGTTACTTCCCTGGGCAGAACACTGAAGCTTTCTTT,CASSYFPGQNTEAFF
.,.,TRBJ2-7,TRBV7-8,TGTGCCAGCAGCCCAACATCCCCAGGCGACGAGCAGTACTTC,CASSPTSPGDEQYF
.,.,TRBJ2-7,TRBV4-1,TGCGCCAGCAGCCAGGGACACCCAGGGGTTGACGAGCAGTACTTC,CASSQGHPGVDEQYF
.,.,TRBJ1-2,TRBV11-2,TGTGCCAGCAGCTTAGTATCAGGGTGGGATGGCTACACCTTC,CASSLVSGWDGYTF
.,.,TRBJ1-3,TRBV6-5,TGTGCCAGCAGTTACTCGTCGGGTAACTCTGGAAACACCATATATTTT,CASSYSSGNSGNTIYF
few,.,TRBJ2-7,TRBV5-4,TGTGCCAGCAGCTCGGGATACGGGCAGTACTTC,CASSSGYGQYF
.,.,TRBJ1-1,TRBV7-8,TGTGCCAGCAGCTTAGGGCTCGGGGATGGAACTGAAGCTTTCTTT,CASSLGLGDGTEAFF
once,.,TRBJ1-6,TRBV19,TGTGCCAGTAGTATCGGGCCAGCGGGCCCCCTCCACTTT,CASSIGPAGPLHF
once,TRBD2,TRBJ2-5,TRBV5-1,TGCGCCAGCAGCCCAAGGACTAGCGGGAGGGTCCGGGAGACCCAGTACTTC,CASSPRTSGRVRETQYF
few,.,TRBJ1-2,TRBV7-2,TGTGCCAGCAGCTTTCCCGGGACATACGGCTACACCTTC,CASSFPGTYGYTF
.,.,TRBJ1-1,TRBV2,TGTGCCAGCGCCTACGACACTGAAGCTTTCTTT,CASAYDTEAFF
.,TRBD1,TRBJ2-6,TRBV11-2,TGTGCCAGCAGCTTCAGGACAGGGAGTCAACTCTCTGGGGCCAACGTCCTGACTTTC,CASSFRTGSQLSGANVLTF
many,TRBD1,TRBJ2-7,TRBV28,TGTGCCAGCAGTTTAGACAGGGAAAGGGTCTTGGGATCCTACGAGCAGTACTTC,CASSLDRERVLGSYEQYF
.,TRBD2,TRBJ2-4,TRBV19,TGTGCCAGTAGTATGATGCGGGGGACGGAGGCCAAAAACATTCAGTACTTC,CASSMMRGTEAKNIQYF
.,.,TRBJ2-1,TRBV5-1,TGCGCCAGCAGCTTGCCGAGTGGCAATGAGCAGTTCTTC,CASSLPSGNEQFF
once,.,TRBJ2-3,TRBV5-4,TGTGCCAGCAGCTTGTTGACAGTGCGGAGCACAGATACGCAGTATTTT,CASSLLTVRSTDTQYF
once,.,TRBJ2-2,TRBV7-2,TGTGCCAGCAGCTTAGTCAGCCAAAGCGGGACCGGGGAGCTGTTTTTT,CASSLVSQSGTGELFF
.,.,TRBJ2-7,TRBV27,TGTGCCAGCAGTTTACGAGCCGGGGAAAGCTCCTACGAGCAGTACTTC,CASSLRAGESSYEQYF
few,TRBD1,TRBJ2-7,TRBV27,TGTGCCAGCAGTCCCCAGGACAGGGTCTACGAGCAGTACTTC,CASSPQDRVYEQYF
.,TRBD2,TRBJ2-1,TRBV5-1,TGCGCCAGCAGCTTCGGTCGGCGGGGGGGCTTCTATGAGCAGTTCTTC,CASSFGRRGGFYEQFF